Presented here are 31 T cell receptor beta chains from one specimen sequenced in a study of blood T cell repertoires in COVID-19. Generated by immunoSEQ multiplex PCR, the TCRdb table keeps only in-frame clones and is missing some. The sample has 190,000 or so clones; about 86% are singletons. The sample comprised peripheral blood. These receptors originate from a woman under 30 who had recovered from COVID-19.

The V call is TRBV27, the J call TRBJ1-5; 7 bases line up with TRBD1. CDR1 and CDR2 (germline): MNHEY, SMNVEV (reference sequence). V lost 2 bases to trimming and J lost 3 bases; unmatched junction nucleotides: 4. This CDR3 is 15 amino acids long. CDR3 sequence reads: CASSLGTANNQPQHF. CDR3 in DNA: TGTGCCAGCAGTTTAGGGACAGCAAACAATCAGCCCCAGCATTTT.

This sequence joins TRBV4-3 and TRBJ2-2, with D possibly TRBD1 on 6 matching bases. The germline V gene has CDR1 LGHNA and CDR2 YSLEER. The CDR3 runs to 17 residues. V dropped 0 bases and J dropped 4 bases, with 15 bases sitting between them. CDR3 amino acids: CASSQEGWGQGTGELFF. The CDR3, as DNA: TGCGCCAGCAGCCAAGAAGGATGGGGGCAAGGCACCGGGGAGCTGTTTTTT.

The chain's CDR3 is CASSVDSHGDVTQYF. CDR3 bases: TGTGCCAGCAGCGTAGACAGCCACGGGGATGTGACCCAGTACTTC. V and J are TRBV9 and TRBJ2-5; D is perhaps TRBD2 (5 bases). Looked up from germline, CDR1 is SGDLS and CDR2 is YYNGEE. The CDR3 loop spans 15 amino acids. The germline V and J ends were trimmed by 0 bases and 7 bases, with 16 bases remaining between them. The whole variable domain, filled in from reference TRBV9 and TRBJ2-5, reads DSGVTQTPKHLITATGQRVTLRCSPRSGDLSVYWYQQSLDQGLQFLIQYYNGEERAKGNILERFSAQQFPDLHSELNLSSLELGDSALYFCASSVDSHGDVTQYFGPGTRLLVL.

The gene calls are TRBV27 and TRBJ2-1; 14 nucleotides align to TRBD2. The germline gives CDR1 MNHEY, CDR2 SMNVEV (reference sequence). CDR3 length: 13 amino acids. The V segment lost 8 bases and the J segment 6 bases; nucleotides outside the gene matches: 0. CDR3 region: CASGTSGGNEQFF. The CDR3 nucleotides read TGTGCCAGCGGGACTAGCGGGGGCAATGAGCAGTTCTTC.

V gene TRBV11-3 combines with J gene TRBJ1-3; possibly TRBD1 for D (6 bases). There are 14 residues in the CDR3. Germline V gene sequence: CDR1 SGHNT, CDR2 YENEEA. The ends were cut back, 4 bases at V and 4 bases at J, with 11 bases in the middle. CDR3 amino acids: CASSSGQLGNTIYF. The CDR3 DNA follows: TGTGCCAGCAGCTCCGGACAGCTCGGAAACACCATATATTTT. Using reference TRBV11-3 and TRBJ1-3 for the parts outside the CDR3, the full variable domain is EAGVVQSPRYKIIEKKQPVAFWCNPISGHNTLYWYLQNLGQGPELLIRYENEEAVDDSQLPKDRFSAERLKGVDSTLKIQPAELGDSAVYLCASSSGQLGNTIYFGEGSWLTVV.

This chain connects TRBV19 to TRBJ2-5, with D uncertain. V dropped 5 bases and J dropped 3 bases, with 10 bases sitting between them. The CDR3 is made up of 13 amino acids. Germline V lookup: CDR1 LNHDA, CDR2 SQIVND (reference sequence). The DNA of the CDR3 is TGTGCCAGTAGTTATGAGGCCAAAGAGACCCAGTACTTC. This gives the protein CASSYEAKETQYF.

The chain carries TRBV9 and TRBJ2-6; D perhaps matches TRBD1 (5 bases). CDR3 length equals 17 residues. V lost 2 bases and J lost 2, with 14 bases in between. Germline loops: CDR1 SGDLS, CDR2 YYNGEE. The chain's CDR3 is CASSVYGAPTGANVLTF. The CDR3 bases are TGTGCCAGCAGCGTTTATGGGGCTCCCACTGGGGCCAACGTCCTGACTTTC.

This sequence joins TRBV5-1 and TRBJ2-7; D is ambiguous. Per germline, CDR1 SGHRS and CDR2 YFSETQ. The CDR3 is 14 residues long. The V end was cut by 6 bases, the J end by 0 bases, with 13 bases between. CDR3 sequence reads: CASMKIPSSYEQYF. CDR3 DNA sequence: TGCGCCAGCATGAAGATCCCTAGCTCCTACGAGCAGTACTTC. Complete variable domain (other parts from reference TRBV5-1 and TRBJ2-7): KAGVTQTPRYLIKTRGQQVTLSCSPISGHRSVSWYQQTPGQGLQFLFEYFSETQRNKGNFPGRFSGRQFSNSRSEMNVSTLELGDSALYLCASMKIPSSYEQYFGPGTRLTVT.

V is TRBV5-6 and J is TRBJ1-2; D may be TRBD1 (5 bases). The CDR3 has 16 amino acids. V lost 3 bases, J lost 2 bases, and 17 bases lay in between. CDR1 is SGHDT, CDR2 YYEEEE, per germline. The CDR3 DNA reads as TGTGCCAGCAGCTCCAGGGCCATCACCGGGAACTATGGCTACACCTTC. It yields the protein CASSSRAITGNYGYTF.

Notes on this clone: This CDR3 is also generated by other DNA sequences in the sample. The chain employs TRBV19 and TRBJ1-1; D ambiguous. This CDR3 region has 13 residues. Germline V lookup: CDR1 LNHDA, CDR2 SQIVND (reference sequence). V dropped 5 bases and J dropped 0 bases, with 7 bases sitting between them. In nucleotides, the CDR3 is TGTGCCAGTAGTGCCAGTTTGAACACTGAAGCTTTCTTT. Residues: CASSASLNTEAFF.

The V call is TRBV11-2, the J call TRBJ2-1; 10 bases are a match to TRBD2. The CDR3 extends over 16 amino acids. Germline assignment: CDR1 SGHAT and CDR2 FQNNGV. Losses at the gene ends were 5 bases for V and 0 bases for J; bases not matched to a gene: 4. For the CDR3, the DNA is TGTGCCAGCAGCCCGGGACTAGCGAGCTCCTACAATGAGCAGTTCTTC. Translated: CASSPGLASSYNEQFF.

Only one count was recorded for this clone. This rearrangement joins TRBV27 to TRBJ1-1; D not certain. Germline CDR1 reads MNHEY; CDR2 reads SMNVEV (reference sequence). V lost 5 bases and J lost 3, with 10 bases in between. This CDR3 region has 13 residues. CDR3 residues: CASSPGIYTEAFF. For the CDR3, the DNA is TGTGCCAGCAGTCCGGGGATCTACACTGAAGCTTTCTTT.

The V and J genes are TRBV6-5 and TRBJ2-7, with 9 bases matching TRBD1. This CDR3 has 15 amino acids. Trimming removed 4 bases from V and 5 bases from J; junction bases left unmatched: 9. Germline V gene data show CDR1 as MNHEY and CDR2 as SVGAGI. The DNA for the CDR3 is TGTGCCAGCAGTTCCGGGACAGGGCATCGCAACGAGCAGTACGTC. Encoded protein: CASSSGTGHRNEQYV.

As concerns this clone: The same CDR3 can be traced to other DNA sequences in this sample. The gene calls are TRBV18 and TRBJ1-1, with D tentatively TRBD1 (5 bases). The V gene lost 3 bases and the J gene lost 4 bases, with 9 bases spanning the gap. The CDR3 has 13 residues. CDR1 is KGHSH and CDR2 is LQKENI in the germline V gene. The CDR3 loop is CASSPPGRTEAFF. CDR3 in DNA: TGTGCCAGCTCACCCCCAGGGCGCACTGAAGCTTTCTTT.

This clone was counted only a few times. The chain links TRBV11-2 to TRBJ1-1; D unresolved. The CDR3 has 14 residues. Per the germline V gene, CDR1 is SGHAT and CDR2 is FQNNGV. The V end was cut by 6 bases, the J end by 2 bases, with 13 bases between. Here the CDR3 reads CASSLTRDNTEAFF. The CDR3 DNA follows: TGTGCCAGCAGTCTTACGAGGGATAACACTGAAGCTTTCTTT.

The chain uses TRBV7-9 and TRBJ2-7; 11 bases are a match to TRBD2. The length of the CDR3 is 15 residues. The trim removed 5 bases at V and 7 bases at J, leaving 10 bases unmatched. From germline, CDR1 is SEHNR and CDR2 FQNEAQ (reference sequence). The CDR3, as DNA: TGTGCCAGCAGCCGGTCCCTAGCGGGGGGTTTTGAGCAGTACTTC. Its protein is CASSRSLAGGFEQYF.

This clone was seen only a few times. V and J are TRBV19 and TRBJ2-3; D ambiguous. The CDR3 totals 15 residues. V was trimmed by 6 bases and J by 2 bases, leaving 15 bases between them. Germline V gene sequence: CDR1 LNHDA, CDR2 SQIVND (reference sequence). CDR3 in DNA: TGTGCCAGTAGGGAGACTCCCTCTATCACAGATACGCAGTATTTT. This encodes CASRETPSITDTQYF.

The chain joins TRBV27 to TRBJ1-1; D gene unclear. The CDR3 loop spans 15 amino acids. V lost 5 bases to trimming and J lost 2 bases, with 15 bases between them. Germline V gene sequence: CDR1 MNHEY, CDR2 SMNVEV (reference sequence). DNA of the CDR3: TGTGCCAGCAGTCTAACGCCGGGAAAAAACACTGAAGCTTTCTTT. Amino acid sequence: CASSLTPGKNTEAFF.

The CDR3 coding sequence is TGTGCCAGTAGTATAGTTCGTACTAGCTTAGTAAGCGAGCAGTTCTTC. This gives the protein CASSIVRTSLVSEQFF. The rearrangement joins TRBV19 to TRBJ2-1, with TRBD2 as a possible D gene (6 bases). This CDR3 contains 16 residues. V lost 1 base and J lost 10, with 20 bases in between. The germline CDR1 and CDR2 sequences are LNHDA and SQIVND (reference sequence).

V gene TRBV5-1 combines with J gene TRBJ2-7, with 8 bases matching TRBD1. Judging by the DNA end, TRBJ2-5 fits better; the J call may be wrong. The CDR3 runs 14 residues. The germline V gene has CDR1 SGHRS and CDR2 YFSETQ. CDR3 sequence: CASSHAGGSETQYF. In nucleotides, the CDR3 is TGCGCCAGCAGTCACGCAGGGGGCTCGGAGACCCAGTACTTC.

This clone is a singleton in its sample. V is TRBV7-2 and J is TRBJ1-6; D unclear. The CDR3 sequence is 13 residues long. Germline loops: CDR1 SGHTA, CDR2 FQGNSA. V dropped 1 base and J dropped 9 bases, with 7 bases sitting between them. The CDR3 region is CASSLESLSPLHF. For the CDR3, the DNA is TGTGCCAGCAGCTTAGAGTCACTTTCACCCCTCCACTTT.

The V gene is TRBV7-2, the J gene TRBJ2-1, with TRBD1 matching over 10 bases. V gave up 5 bases and J gave up 6 bases; unmatched junction bases: 1. Germline V gene lookup returns CDR1 SGHTA and CDR2 FQGNSA. The CDR3 extends over 13 amino acids. CDR3 DNA sequence: TGTGCCAGCAGCCGGACAGGGGGCAATGAGCAGTTCTTC. Translating gives CASSRTGGNEQFF. The whole variable domain, filled in from reference TRBV7-2 and TRBJ2-1, reads GAGVSQSPSNKVTEKGKDVELRCDPISGHTALYWYRQSLGQGLEFLIYFQGNSAPDKSGLPSDRFSAERTGGSVSTLTIQRTQQEDSAVYLCASSRTGGNEQFFGPGTRLTVL.

The chain links TRBV18 to TRBJ1-2; possibly TRBD1 for D (5 bases). V lost 2 bases to trimming and J lost 5 bases, with 12 bases between them. This CDR3 is 14 amino acids long. CDR1 and CDR2 (germline): KGHSH, LQKENI. This CDR3 is CASSPTGEEYGYTF. DNA of the CDR3: TGTGCCAGCTCACCAACAGGTGAAGAATATGGCTACACCTTC.

The CDR3 protein is CASSQDGVRGTNEKLFF. The CDR3 DNA reads TGCGCCAGCAGCCAAGATGGTGTCAGGGGAACTAATGAAAAACTGTTTTTT. This chain uses TRBV4-1 with TRBJ1-4, with D possibly matching TRBD1 (6 bases). The germline gives CDR1 MGHRA, CDR2 YSYEKL. The V gene lost 0 bases and the J gene lost 1 base, with 12 bases spanning the gap. This CDR3 comprises 17 residues.

In regard to this clone: Its ends do not fully match the called genes, so a read error is possible. The J gene is TRBJ1-5, the V gene TRBV7-2; TRBD1 aligns across 8 bases. In germline, CDR1 is SGHTA, CDR2 FQGNSA. The CDR3 has 15 amino acids. The CDR3 reads CASSSGQGSHQPQHF. Written as DNA, the CDR3 is TGTGCCAGCAGCTCCGGACAGGGTAGCCATCAGCCCCAGCATTTT.

The V and J genes are TRBV19 and TRBJ2-7; 9 bases fit TRBD2. The CDR3 consists of 15 residues. V trimming: 5 bases; J trimming: 0 bases; junction bases outside the gene matches: 5. Per the germline V gene, CDR1 is LNHDA and CDR2 is SQIVND (reference sequence). CDR3 coding DNA: TGTGCCAGTAGTTATGCTAGCGGGGTCTCCTACGAGCAGTACTTC. Translated, it gives CASSYASGVSYEQYF.

The rearrangement joins TRBV14 to TRBJ2-5; the D gene is possibly TRBD2 (5 bases). V lost 4 bases, J lost 5 bases, and 14 bases lay in between. Germline lookup yields CDR1 SGHDN and CDR2 FVKESK. The CDR3 extends over 14 amino acids. The CDR3 loop reads CASSPLAFGETQYF. As DNA, the CDR3 is TGTGCCAGCAGCCCGCTAGCTTTTGGGGAGACCCAGTACTTC.

The gene calls are TRBV5-1 and TRBJ1-4; possible D gene TRBD1, 6 bases. The V end was cut by 0 bases, the J end by 7 bases, with 13 bases between. Per germline, CDR1 SGHRS and CDR2 YFSETQ. The CDR3 length is 15 residues. The CDR3 sequence is CASSLGPGEGEKLFF. DNA of the CDR3: TGCGCCAGCAGCTTGGGCCCAGGGGAGGGTGAAAAACTGTTTTTT.

This chain uses TRBV7-3 with TRBJ1-1, with D uncertain. The CDR3 runs 13 residues. Germline loops: CDR1 SGHTA, CDR2 FQGTGA. V was shortened by 5 bases and J by 3 bases, with 10 bases between the two germline ends. CDR3: CASSPTGYTEAFF. The CDR3 DNA follows: TGTGCCAGCAGCCCAACGGGGTACACTGAAGCTTTCTTT. Supplemented by reference TRBV7-3 and TRBJ1-1, the full variable domain reads GAGVSQTPSNKVTEKGKYVELRCDPISGHTALYWYRQSLGQGPEFLIYFQGTGAADDSGLPNDRFFAVRPEGSVSTLKIQRTERGDSAVYLCASSPTGYTEAFFGQGTRLTVV.

This chain uses TRBV4-1 with TRBJ2-1; maybe TRBD1 (5 bases). Trimming left V 1 base short and J 4 bases short, with 8 bases between. The CDR3 totals 14 residues. CDR1 and CDR2 from the germline V gene are MGHRA and YSYEKL. CDR3 amino acids: CASSQGGAYNEQFF. In DNA, the CDR3 is TGCGCCAGCAGCCAAGGGGGCGCGTACAATGAGCAGTTCTTC.

CDR3 protein: CASSEHRGYEQYV. The CDR3 bases are TGTGCCAGCAGTGAACACAGGGGCTACGAGCAGTACGTC. The chain joins TRBV6-1 to TRBJ2-7; 7 bases match TRBD1. Per germline, CDR1 MNHNS and CDR2 SASEGT. Losses at the gene ends were 2 bases for V and 3 bases for J; bases not matched to a gene: 1. This CDR3 comprises 13 residues.